This record looks at one T cell receptor beta chain sequence and its context. What it recognizes is unknown. These data originate in a study of cytomegalovirus exposure and HLA in healthy donors. Donors showed nominal health when sampled, although they likely had unrecorded immune exposures. The PCR contained 60 Vbeta and 13 Jbeta primers. Generated by immunoSEQ multiplex PCR, the TCRdb table keeps only in-frame clones and is missing some. The table shows more than 100,000 clones, with approximately 67% occurring only once. CDR1 and CDR2 (germline): LNHDA, SQIVND (reference sequence). The CDR3 consists of 15 residues. V lost 6 bases, J lost 3 bases, and 7 bases stayed unmatched. Broader study findings: Segments of the TCR beta V type were, in most cases, productive about 87% or about 30% of the time in an earlier analysis.

The rearrangement uses TRBV19 and TRBJ2-2; 7 nucleotides match TRBD2. Sequences were obtained from PBMCs. The sequence derives from a man younger than 30 in good health and CMV-seronegative. DNA for the CDR3: TGTGCCAGTAGCCATCCGGGGGGATACACCGGGGAGCTGTTTTTT. Encoded protein: CASSHPGGYTGELFF.